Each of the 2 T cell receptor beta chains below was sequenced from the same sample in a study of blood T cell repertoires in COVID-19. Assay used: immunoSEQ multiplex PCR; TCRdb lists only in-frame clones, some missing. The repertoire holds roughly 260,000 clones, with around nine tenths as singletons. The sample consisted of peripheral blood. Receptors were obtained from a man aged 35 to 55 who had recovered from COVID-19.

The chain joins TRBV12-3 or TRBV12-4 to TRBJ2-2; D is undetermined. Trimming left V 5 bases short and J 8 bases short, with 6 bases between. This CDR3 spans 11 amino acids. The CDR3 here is CASSPLGELFF. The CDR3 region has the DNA TGTGCCAGCAGTCCCCTGGGGGAGCTGTTTTTT.

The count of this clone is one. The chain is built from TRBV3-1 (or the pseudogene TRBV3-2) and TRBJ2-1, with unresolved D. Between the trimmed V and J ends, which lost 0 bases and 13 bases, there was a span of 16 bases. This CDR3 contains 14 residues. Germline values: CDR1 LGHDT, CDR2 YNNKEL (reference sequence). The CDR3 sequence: CASSQDRGNLPQFF. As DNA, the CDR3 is TGTGCCAGCAGCCAAGATCGAGGAAATCTTCCTCAGTTCTTC.